What follows are 32 T cell receptor beta chains derived from one specimen sequenced in a study of T cells in Graves' hyperthyroidism and ophthalmopathy. Amplification of TCR beta CDR3 regions used RNA as the template. The HTBI primer set served for first-round RT-PCR of the TCR CDR3. TCRdb used MiXCR to reprocess the multiplex PCR reads, holding one entry per CDR3 protein. The sample yields hundreds of thousands of distinct CDR3 sequences, roughly 15% seen once. Sequenced sample: blood. These receptors were obtained from a woman in her 50s with Graves' ophthalmopathy.

This clonotype was observed at least ten times. CDR3 amino acids: CSARDLAGAYNEQFF. The CDR3 DNA reads as TGCAGTGCTAGAGATCTAGCGGGAGCCTACAATGAGCAGTTCTTC. V gene TRBV20-1 combines with J gene TRBJ2-1; 10 bases line up with TRBD2. This CDR3 has 15 residues. Germline-derived CDR1 and CDR2 are DFQATT and SNEGSKA (reference sequence). V was pared by 0 bases and J by 2 bases, with 1 base of the junction left unmatched.

This clonotype was observed a few times. The J gene is TRBJ2-3, the V gene TRBV11-1, with D unresolved. CDR1 SGHAT and CDR2 FQDESV come from the germline V gene (reference sequence). V lost 4 bases, J lost 2 bases, and 13 bases lay in between. This CDR3 region has 15 residues. The CDR3 spells CASSSLMEITDTQYF. The CDR3 coding sequence is TGTGCCAGCAGCTCATTAATGGAGATCACAGATACGCAGTATTTT.

J is TRBJ2-1 and V is TRBV19, with D possibly matching TRBD2 (5 bases). Trimming took off 4 bases at V and 0 bases at J, with 13 bases between the two ends. The CDR3 is made up of 16 amino acids. CDR1 LNHDA and CDR2 SQIVND come from the germline V gene (reference sequence). The CDR3 spells CASSSQRKSSYNEQFF. For the CDR3, the DNA is TGTGCCAGTAGTAGTCAGCGGAAGAGCTCCTACAATGAGCAGTTCTTC.

This clonotype has only a few counts. Given a much more abundant clone one base away, this may be a read error. This chain connects TRBV2 to TRBJ2-5, with a tentative D call TRBD2 (6 bases). V was shortened by 7 bases and J by 13 bases, with 16 bases between the two germline ends. From germline, CDR1 is SNHLY and CDR2 FYNNEI. The CDR3 sequence is 11 residues long. CDR3 nucleotide sequence: TGTGCCAGCATTGATGAGGGAGGTCGGTACTTC. Protein product: CASIDEGGRYF. Full variable domain (outside the CDR3, taken from reference TRBV2 and TRBJ2-5): EPEVTQTPSHQVTQMGQEVILRCVPISNHLYFYWYRQILGQKVEFLVSFYNNEISEKSEIFDDQFSVERPDGSNFTLKIRSTKLEDSAMYFCASIDEGGRYFGPGTRLLVL.

In regard to this clonotype: At one end, the junction sequence differs from germline, possibly due to a read error. This chain's CDR3 is CVSSPGTGGRELFF. CDR3 coding DNA: TGTGTCAGCAGTCCCGGGACAGGGGGCCGGGAGCTGTTTTTT. The V gene is TRBV7-9, the J gene TRBJ2-2; 12 positions match TRBD1. The length of the CDR3 is 14 residues. CDR1 and CDR2 from the germline V gene are SEHNR and FQNEAQ (reference sequence).

This clonotype was seen at least ten times. J is TRBJ2-3 and V is TRBV20-1; TRBD1 matches 8 bases. V gave up 5 bases and J gave up 2 bases; unmatched junction bases: 18. Germline CDR1 DFQATT, CDR2 SNEGSKA (reference sequence). This CDR3 has 18 amino acids. The CDR3 spells CSAGPGTGLLAHTDTQYF. The CDR3 bases are TGCAGTGCTGGTCCCGGGACAGGATTACTCGCCCACACAGATACGCAGTATTTT.

This clonotype was seen repeatedly, ten times or more. V and J are TRBV28 and TRBJ1-6; D is perhaps TRBD1 (5 bases). CDR1 is MDHEN, CDR2 SYDVKM, per germline. This CDR3 comprises 15 residues. The V gene lost 7 bases and the J gene lost 7 bases, with 17 bases spanning the gap. The CDR3 protein is CASTKPGRRNSPLHF. The CDR3 coding sequence is TGTGCCAGCACCAAACCGGGACGGAGAAATTCACCCCTCCACTTT. The full variable domain, its missing parts supplied by reference TRBV28 and TRBJ1-6, is DVKVTQSSRYLVKRTGEKVFLECVQDMDHENMFWYRQDPGLGLRLIYFSYDVKMKEKGDIPEGYSVSREKKERFSLILESASTNQTSMYLCASTKPGRRNSPLHFGNGTRLTVT.

The genes are TRBV27 and TRBJ1-5; TRBD1 matches at 8 bases. There are 15 residues in the CDR3. With 4 bases clipped from V and 4 bases from J, the junction kept 6 bases outside the gene matches. From germline, CDR1 is MNHEY and CDR2 SMNVEV (reference sequence). The CDR3 is CASSSDGTGNQPQHF. CDR3 sequence (DNA): TGTGCCAGCAGTTCCGACGGGACAGGTAATCAGCCCCAGCATTTT.

This clonotype was seen at least ten times. The chain has TRBV28 and TRBJ2-1; 8 nucleotides line up with TRBD2. After removal of 1 base from V and 7 bases from J, the junction contained 24 bases not matched to a gene. Per germline, CDR1 MDHEN and CDR2 SYDVKM. This CDR3 has 21 amino acids. CDR3 coding DNA: TGTGCCAGCAGTTTATTGACAGACAGAGGAGCGCGGGAGGCCCTTGGGAATGAGCAGTTCTTC. Residues: CASSLLTDRGAREALGNEQFF.

Regarding this clonotype: It may be a read error: a sequence one base away is much more abundant. V usage is TRBV7-9 and J usage is TRBJ1-2, with a weak D call TRBD1 (6 bases). Germline V gene data show CDR1 as SEHNR and CDR2 as FQNEAQ (reference sequence). There are 14 residues in the CDR3. V lost 8 bases to trimming and J lost 8 bases, with 21 bases between them. CDR3 DNA sequence: TGTGCCAGCGGCGGACCATTACAGGGATACGGCTACACCTTC. Translating it yields CASGGPLQGYGYTF.

This clonotype showed up many times. The chain combines TRBV27 with TRBJ2-5, with a tentative D call TRBD1 (5 bases). Germline V gene data show CDR1 as MNHEY and CDR2 as SMNVEV (reference sequence). This CDR3 is 16 amino acids long. The V end lost 2 bases, the J end lost 5 bases, and 18 bases lay between the germline ends. CDR3 sequence (DNA): TGTGCCAGCAGTTTAGTGGCCCAGGGAAGGATTGAGACCCAGTACTTC. It yields the protein CASSLVAQGRIETQYF.

This chain uses TRBV5-1 with TRBJ1-1; D uncertain. Germline V lookup: CDR1 SGHRS, CDR2 YFSETQ. V dropped 4 bases and J dropped 7 bases, with 14 bases sitting between them. The CDR3 loop spans 13 amino acids. This CDR3 is CASSPLMEGEAFF. DNA of the CDR3: TGCGCCAGCAGCCCTCTCATGGAAGGTGAAGCTTTCTTT.

This clonotype was found many times. V gene TRBV5-1 combines with J gene TRBJ2-7; D uncertain. V lost 1 base to trimming and J lost 7 bases, with 15 bases between them. The CDR3 covers 14 residues. CDR1 is SGHRS, CDR2 YFSETQ, per germline. In DNA form, the CDR3 reads TGCGCCAGCAGCTTGCACCAGGCTACTGGGGAGCAGTACTTC. It yields the protein CASSLHQATGEQYF.

The chain couples TRBV6-2 or TRBV6-3 to TRBJ2-2, with TRBD1 as a possible D gene (5 bases). CDR1 is MNHEY, CDR2 SVGEGT, per germline. V lost 6 bases and J 6 bases, leaving 11 bases between the germline ends. The CDR3 has 13 amino acids. The CDR3 spells CASSLWGAGELFF. CDR3 nucleotide sequence: TGTGCCAGCAGCCTATGGGGCGCCGGGGAGCTGTTTTTT.

This clonotype appeared a single time. The V and J genes are TRBV4-2 and TRBJ2-1; 10 bases are shared with TRBD2. The germline V gene has CDR1 LGHNA and CDR2 YNFKEQ. V shed 6 bases, J shed 4 bases, and the junction held 6 bases outside the gene matches. The CDR3 is made up of 15 amino acids. CDR3 nucleotide sequence: TGTGCCAGCAGACCCGGGACTAGCGAGTACAATGAGCAGTTCTTC. Translated, it gives CASRPGTSEYNEQFF.

The chain is built from TRBV9 and TRBJ1-3; no reliable D call. This CDR3 region has 13 residues. Germline V gives CDR1 SGDLS, CDR2 YYNGEE. V lost 3 bases and J 2 bases, leaving 6 bases between the germline ends. CDR3 coding DNA: TGTGCCAGCAGCGGAGGTGCTGGAAACACCATATATTTT. It codes for CASSGGAGNTIYF.

A few counts support this clonotype. V gene TRBV5-1 combines with J gene TRBJ2-3; a possible D gene is TRBD2 (6 bases). The CDR3 totals 16 residues. Germline lookup yields CDR1 SGHRS and CDR2 YFSETQ. With 4 bases removed from V and 0 bases from J, the gap between germline ends came to 15 bases. The CDR3 loop reads CASSPRELRSTDTQYF. The CDR3 DNA sequence: TGCGCCAGCAGCCCCCGGGAGCTTCGAAGCACAGATACGCAGTATTTT.

Only a few counts were recorded for this clonotype. A much larger clone lies a single base off, so this may be a read error. V gene TRBV5-1 combines with J gene TRBJ2-3, with unresolved D. The germline V gene has CDR1 SGHRS and CDR2 YFSETQ. Trimming removed 3 bases at V and 2 bases at J, with 4 bases between. The CDR3 is 12 residues long. The CDR3 DNA reads TGCGCCAGCAGCTGGAACACAGATACGCAGTATTTT. It encodes CASSWNTDTQYF.

This clonotype was detected many times. The J gene is TRBJ1-4, the V gene TRBV7-2; D is perhaps TRBD1 (5 bases). The CDR3 contains 16 residues. The V end was cut by 1 base, the J end by 4 bases, with 13 bases between. CDR1 and CDR2 from the germline V gene are SGHTA and FQGNSA. The CDR3, as DNA: TGTGCCAGCAGCTTAGAGGGGCAGGCGGTTAATGAAAAACTGTTTTTT. As protein: CASSLEGQAVNEKLFF.

This clonotype appeared a few times. The V gene is TRBV5-1, the J gene TRBJ1-1; possibly TRBD1 for D (6 bases). The germline V gene encodes CDR1 SGHRS and CDR2 YFSETQ. The CDR3 consists of 17 residues. Trimming pared 0 bases from V and 0 bases from J, leaving 15 bases between. The CDR3 sequence is CASSLASGTTMNTEAFF. As DNA, the CDR3 is TGCGCCAGCAGCTTGGCCTCCGGGACAACCATGAACACTGAAGCTTTCTTT.

At least ten counts were recorded for this clonotype. The chain uses TRBV28 and TRBJ2-3, with D unclear. The germline V gene encodes CDR1 MDHEN and CDR2 SYDVKM. Between the trimmed V and J ends, which lost 5 bases and 3 bases, there was a span of 12 bases. The CDR3 runs to 14 residues. The CDR3 region is CASSKEHGTDTQYF. For the CDR3, the DNA is TGTGCCAGCAGTAAAGAACACGGAACAGATACGCAGTATTTT.

The table lists this clonotype with a few counts. The rearrangement joins TRBV4-1 to TRBJ2-2; perhaps TRBD2 as D (6 bases). The germline V gene has CDR1 MGHRA and CDR2 YSYEKL. Trimming left V 3 bases short and J 0 bases short, with 14 bases between. The CDR3 runs 17 residues. CDR3 loop: CASSQGLRRSNTGELFF. As DNA, the CDR3 is TGCGCCAGCAGCCAGGGACTCCGCCGTTCGAACACCGGGGAGCTGTTTTTT.

This clonotype was detected many times. V and J are TRBV27 and TRBJ1-5; a weak D match, TRBD1 (6 bases). The germline CDR1 and CDR2 sequences are MNHEY and SMNVEV (reference sequence). The CDR3 is made up of 14 amino acids. V lost 6 bases and J lost 6, with 15 bases in between. This CDR3 is CASSHAGAGQPQHF. The CDR3 DNA is TGTGCCAGCAGCCATGCAGGGGCCGGTCAGCCCCAGCATTTT.

Details on this clonotype: A much larger clone lies a single base off, so this may be a read error. The chain carries TRBV5-1 and TRBJ1-1, with D perhaps matching TRBD1 (5 bases). Germline loops: CDR1 SGHRS, CDR2 YFSETQ. The germline V and J ends were trimmed by 3 bases and 2 bases, with 14 bases remaining between them. The CDR3 runs 15 residues. Written as DNA, the CDR3 is TGCGCCAGCAGCTCCCGCAACCAGGGAAACACTGAAGCTTTCTTT. Its translation is CASSSRNQGNTEAFF.

The J gene is TRBJ1-2, the V gene TRBV19, with D perhaps TRBD1 (5 bases). The CDR3 covers 14 residues. The germline V gene encodes CDR1 LNHDA and CDR2 SQIVND (reference sequence). The V gene lost 5 bases and the J gene lost 10 bases, with 20 bases spanning the gap. The CDR3 DNA sequence: TGTGCCAGTAGTCGAACACGGGACCACGGGTTCTACACCTTC. Residues: CASSRTRDHGFYTF.

Concerning this clonotype: Germline is not matched at one junction end, which may reflect a read error. The chain couples TRBV9 to TRBJ2-2; the D gene is possibly TRBD2 (6 bases). Germline V gene sequence: CDR1 SGDLS, CDR2 YYNGEE. This CDR3 has 13 amino acids. As DNA, the CDR3 is TGTGCCAGCAGCTCTGGGACCGCCGGGGGGCTGTTTTTT. This translates into CASSSGTAGGLFF.

This clonotype was picked up many times. The CDR3 nucleotides are TGTGCCAGCAGCTTAGAGTGGAGTACTGAAGCTTTCTTT. As protein: CASSLEWSTEAFF. The chain is built from TRBV11-3 and TRBJ1-1, with D unresolved. The V gene's germline CDR1 is SGHNT and CDR2 YENEEA. With 0 bases removed from V and 5 bases from J, the gap between germline ends came to 7 bases. This CDR3 contains 13 residues.

This clonotype was seen a handful of times. V is TRBV20-1 and J is TRBJ1-4; possible D gene TRBD1, 6 bases. V lost 3 bases, J lost 7 bases, and 9 bases lay in between. The CDR3 loop spans 12 amino acids. Germline V gives CDR1 DFQATT, CDR2 SNEGSKA (reference sequence). In DNA, the CDR3 is TGCAGTGCTAGGAGGGGGATTGAAAAACTGTTTTTT. This encodes CSARRGIEKLFF.

This clonotype has a handful of counts. This chain connects TRBV4-1 to TRBJ2-3; D is undetermined. The CDR3 runs to 14 residues. V was trimmed by 1 base and J by 4 bases, leaving 9 bases between them. CDR1 MGHRA and CDR2 YSYEKL come from the germline V gene. CDR3 region: CASSQVATADTQYF. CDR3 DNA sequence: TGCGCCAGCAGCCAAGTCGCTACCGCAGATACGCAGTATTTT.

For this clonotype: At one boundary the junction diverges from the germline segment, which might be a read error. This chain connects TRBV4-1 to TRBJ2-1; 8 bases fit TRBD1. The CDR3 sequence is 17 residues long. Germline assignment: CDR1 MGHRA and CDR2 YSYEKL. DNA of the CDR3: TGCACCAGCAGCCAAGATATCGGGGGACAGGCGGGCAATGAGCAGTTCTTC. Residues: CTSSQDIGGQAGNEQFF.

A word on this clonotype: This CDR3 is missing its conserved last phenylalanine or tryptophan, likely due to a read error. This chain connects TRBV24-1 to TRBJ2-7; D unresolved. The V and J ends lost 3 bases and 1 base respectively, with 6 bases between them. The CDR3 runs to 13 residues. Germline V lookup: CDR1 KGHDR, CDR2 SFDVKD. In nucleotides, the CDR3 is TGTGCCACCAGTGATCGCGTTTCCTACGAGCAGTACCTC. Translated, it gives CATSDRVSYEQYL.

In this sample, this clonotype turned up many times. The V and J genes are TRBV18 and TRBJ1-2; possible D gene TRBD1, 5 bases. Deletions cut 0 bases from V and 8 bases from J, with 16 bases between. Germline values: CDR1 KGHSH, CDR2 LQKENI. CDR3 length: 15 residues. The CDR3 spells CASSPPSLRGYGYTF. CDR3 coding DNA: TGTGCCAGCTCACCACCTTCGTTGAGGGGCTACGGCTACACCTTC. Using reference TRBV18 and TRBJ1-2 for the parts outside the CDR3, the full variable domain is NAGVMQNPRHLVRRRGQEARLRCSPMKGHSHVYWYRQLPEEGLKFMVYLQKENIIDESGMPKERFSAEFPKEGPSILRIQQVVRGDSAAYFCASSPPSLRGYGYTFGSGTRLTVV.